This entry lists 10 T cell receptor beta chains sequenced from one sample in a study of T cell repertoires in cytomegalovirus infection. TCRdb reprocessed the reads via MiXCR and lists one record per CDR3 protein. The sample includes around 450,000 distinct CDR3 sequences, approximately 30% of them seen just once. The material sequenced was PBMCs. The receptors here all came from a human donor in good health (CMV status not recorded). Some clones in this sample may be carry-over from other donors' samples.

The rearrangement links TRBV4-1 to TRBJ1-6; D remains unclear. Germline V gene data show CDR1 as MGHRA and CDR2 as YSYEKL. The CDR3 spans 14 residues. V dropped 2 bases and J dropped 12 bases, with 14 bases sitting between them. Here the CDR3 reads CASSQHPGIQPLHF. CDR3 nucleotide sequence: TGCGCCAGCAGCCAACACCCAGGTATTCAACCCCTCCACTTT.

V and J are TRBV5-5 and TRBJ1-2, with D perhaps TRBD1 (5 bases). The CDR3 spans 16 residues. V was cut by 6 bases and J by 6 bases, with 24 bases left in between. The V gene's germline CDR1 is SGHKS and CDR2 YYEKEE (reference sequence). CDR3 region: CASTFEGAPTENGYTF. The CDR3 nucleotides are TGTGCCAGCACCTTTGAAGGGGCTCCGACCGAAAATGGCTACACCTTC.

The chain is built from TRBV2 and TRBJ1-5, with TRBD1 as a possible D gene (5 bases). Germline-derived CDR1 and CDR2 are SNHLY and FYNNEI. The CDR3 is made up of 16 amino acids. The V end was cut by 4 bases, the J end by 5 bases, with 18 bases between. The CDR3 spells CASSARQIGRDQPQHF. The CDR3 coding sequence is TGTGCCAGCAGTGCACGACAGATTGGCAGGGATCAGCCCCAGCATTTT.

This clonotype was observed a handful of times. The V and J genes are TRBV19 and TRBJ1-2; TRBD1 matches at 10 bases. The CDR3 contains 15 residues. CDR1 LNHDA and CDR2 SQIVND come from the germline V gene (reference sequence). The ends lost 6 bases at V and 13 bases at J; junction bases unmatched: 17. The CDR3 nucleotides are TGTGCCAGTAGCGAATATGGACAGGGGGAAGTCGTACTCACCTTC. It encodes CASSEYGQGEVVLTF.

The V call is TRBV6-5, the J call TRBJ2-2, with D tentatively TRBD1 or TRBD2 (5 bases each). Trimming took 9 bases from V and 2 from J, leaving 19 bases between them. Germline values: CDR1 MNHEY, CDR2 SVGAGI. There are 16 residues in the CDR3. This chain's CDR3 is CASKYSGRTNTGELFF. CDR3 coding DNA: TGTGCCAGTAAATACTCAGGGCGGACTAACACCGGGGAGCTGTTTTTT.

This clonotype was seen a few times. The chain combines TRBV4-3 with TRBJ2-1; the match to TRBD1 covers 7 bases. V lost 2 bases to trimming and J lost 7 bases; unmatched junction nucleotides: 8. This CDR3 has 15 amino acids. CDR1 is LGHNA, CDR2 YSLEER, per germline. CDR3 in amino acids: CASSQHQDRYNEQFF. The CDR3 nucleotides read TGCGCCAGCAGCCAACACCAGGACAGGTATAATGAGCAGTTCTTC.

This clonotype came up a few times. The chain uses TRBV28 and TRBJ1-5; tentative D call: TRBD1 (6 bases). Between the trimmed V and J ends, which lost 2 bases and 7 bases, there was a span of 12 bases. The CDR3 has 14 amino acids. The germline V gene encodes CDR1 MDHEN and CDR2 SYDVKM. CDR3 sequence (DNA): TGTGCCAGCAGTTTACCGGGGGCGAAGCAGCCCCAGCATTTT. Its protein product is CASSLPGAKQPQHF.

This clonotype was observed at least ten times. The chain couples TRBV7-9 to TRBJ2-5; 7 bases are shared with TRBD1. The V gene end was trimmed by 5 bases and the J gene end by 5 bases; junction bases not matched to a gene: 8. This CDR3 comprises 14 residues. Per the germline V gene, CDR1 is SEHNR and CDR2 is FQNEAQ (reference sequence). CDR3 loop: CASSLPRGLETQYF. The CDR3 region has the DNA TGTGCCAGCAGCCTTCCAAGGGGGCTGGAGACCCAGTACTTC.

Regarding this clonotype: A read error may explain this, as a much larger clone is one base away. This CDR3 fails to terminate in the conserved phenylalanine or tryptophan, so it likely reflects a read error. The chain couples TRBV7-2 to TRBJ2-2; D remains ambiguous. The CDR3 is made up of 14 amino acids. Germline V gene data show CDR1 as SGHTA and CDR2 as FQGNSA. V dropped 2 bases and J dropped 3 bases, with 7 bases sitting between them. The CDR3 DNA is TGTGCCAGCAGCTTACGTCAACACACCGGGGAGCTGTTTTGT. This encodes CASSLRQHTGELFC.

This clonotype was found many times. V gene TRBV7-2 combines with J gene TRBJ2-3, with 8 nucleotides matching TRBD2. The germline CDR1 and CDR2 sequences are SGHTA and FQGNSA. V was clipped by 5 bases and J by 0 bases; unmatched bases: 13. CDR3 size: 18 residues. The CDR3 reads CASSQYAQGLASTDTQYF. For the CDR3, the DNA is TGTGCCAGCAGCCAATACGCACAAGGACTAGCAAGCACAGATACGCAGTATTTT.